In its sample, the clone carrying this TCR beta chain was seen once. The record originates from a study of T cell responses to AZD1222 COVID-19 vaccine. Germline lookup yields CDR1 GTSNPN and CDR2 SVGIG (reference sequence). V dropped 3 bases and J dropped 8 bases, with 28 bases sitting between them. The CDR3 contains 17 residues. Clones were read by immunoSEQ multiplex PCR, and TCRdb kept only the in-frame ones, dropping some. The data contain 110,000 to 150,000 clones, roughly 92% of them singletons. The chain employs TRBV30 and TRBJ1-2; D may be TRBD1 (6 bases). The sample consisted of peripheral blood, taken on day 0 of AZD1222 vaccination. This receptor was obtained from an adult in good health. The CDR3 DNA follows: TGTGCCTGGAGGGAACGATCCAGGGGATTGGCCGGAGGAGGCTACACCTTC. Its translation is CAWRERSRGLAGGGYTF.